This T cell receptor beta chain was recorded in a study of PD-1 blockade in classical Hodgkin lymphoma. The study, taken as a whole, reports: Individuals initiating nivolumab under 1 year after ASCT were excluded. Nothing has yet pinned down what causes the repertoire differences, possibly disease activity or prior therapy. At baseline, newly diagnosed patients reportedly showed less TCR diversity than healthy donors. Significantly greater TCR diversity emerged by C4D1 in CD4+ cells but not CD8+ cells.

Only in-frame clones appear in the TCRdb table, and some are missing; sequencing was by immunoSEQ multiplex PCR. Of about 98,000 clones listed, over 85% are singletons. In every patient, relapse followed autologous stem cell transplantation, while exposure to brentuximab vedotin differed. This clone was observed once. Its specificity is not known. Germline V gives CDR1 SGDLS, CDR2 YYNGEE. V trimming: 2 bases; J trimming: 5 bases; junction bases outside the gene matches: 1. The CDR3 is 16 amino acids. The material sequenced was peripheral blood mononuclear cells (PBMCs), taken at baseline. This chain connects TRBV9 to TRBJ2-2, with 15 bases that match TRBD2. This clonotype was sampled from a human donor with classical Hodgkin lymphoma. The CDR3 protein is CASSVGTSGRTGELFF. In nucleotides, the CDR3 is TGTGCCAGCAGCGTGGGGACTAGCGGGAGGACCGGGGAGCTGTTTTTT. Together with reference TRBV9 and TRBJ2-2, the CDR3 gives the full variable domain: DSGVTQTPKHLITATGQRVTLRCSPRSGDLSVYWYQQSLDQGLQFLIQYYNGEERAKGNILERFSAQQFPDLHSELNLSSLELGDSALYFCASSVGTSGRTGELFFGEGSRLTVL.